This entry features one T cell receptor beta chain sequence. Its antigen is not known. The CDR3 extends over 15 amino acids. The germline CDR1 and CDR2 sequences are SNHLY and FYNNEI. Trimming stripped 5 bases from V and 0 bases from J, with 10 bases between. This entry belongs to a study of cytomegalovirus exposure and HLA in healthy donors. General study points: In a later analysis, TCR association rates varied by HLA locus: DRB1 most, HLA-C fewest. V segments that were indistinguishable, TRBV6-2 and TRBV6-3 among them, were omitted from analysis.

Healthy bone marrow donors supplied every sample. Donors were nominally healthy when sampled, though unrecorded immune exposures were likely. This PCR relied on a set of 60 Vbeta primers and 13 Jbeta primers. Generated by immunoSEQ multiplex PCR, the TCRdb table keeps only in-frame clones and is missing some. Among some 160,000 clones, roughly 80% were seen once, and the ten largest hold approximately 1.2%. The chain employs TRBV2 and TRBJ1-4; D gene ambiguous. The receptor was isolated from a man aged 50-60 years in good health and CMV-seropositive. Sequencing was performed on PBMCs. The CDR3 nucleotides are TGTGCCAGCAGTCAATGGAGTGCAACTAATGAAAAACTGTTTTTT. Translation gives CASSQWSATNEKLFF.